These 30 T cell receptor beta chains originate from one sample sequenced in a study of blood T cell repertoires in COVID-19. The table came from immunoSEQ multiplex PCR; TCRdb's copy has only in-frame clones and leaves some out. The table lists roughly 58,000 clones, under 80% of them singletons. The sequencing input was PBMCs or T cells enriched from blood (not recorded which). The origin of the receptors is a woman in her sixties who had been exposed to COVID-19.

V gene TRBV7-2 combines with J gene TRBJ2-7, with 7 nucleotides matching TRBD2. There are 14 residues in the CDR3. Germline values: CDR1 SGHTA, CDR2 FQGNSA. With 2 bases clipped from V and 6 bases from J, the junction kept 7 bases outside the gene matches. The CDR3: CASSLLAGAGEQYF. The CDR3 DNA sequence: TGTGCCAGCAGCTTACTTGCGGGAGCGGGCGAGCAGTACTTC.

This chain uses TRBV7-9 with TRBJ2-3; D is unclear. The CDR3 is made up of 13 amino acids. V dropped 4 bases and J dropped 5 bases, with 10 bases sitting between them. The V gene's germline CDR1 is SEHNR and CDR2 FQNEAQ (reference sequence). This chain's CDR3 is CASSSPRLDTQYF. DNA of the CDR3: TGTGCCAGCAGCTCCCCCCGACTAGATACGCAGTATTTT.

V usage is TRBV20-1 and J usage is TRBJ2-3; D is possibly TRBD1 (5 bases). V was cut by 3 bases and J by 5 bases, with 12 bases left in between. The CDR3 length is 13 residues. The germline CDR1 and CDR2 sequences are DFQATT and SNEGSKA (reference sequence). The CDR3 bases are TGCAGTGCTAGTAAGGGGTGGGGAGATACGCAGTATTTT. Its protein product is CSASKGWGDTQYF.

CDR3: CASSVDLAQETQYF. The DNA for the CDR3 is TGTGCCAGCAGCGTGGACCTAGCACAGGAGACCCAGTACTTC. V gene TRBV5-4 combines with J gene TRBJ2-5; possibly TRBD2 for D (5 bases). Trimming removed 4 bases from V and 5 bases from J, with 15 bases in between. The CDR3 sequence is 14 residues long. Germline V CDR1 and CDR2: SGHNT, YYREEE (reference sequence).

The chain links TRBV2 to TRBJ2-5; D perhaps matches TRBD2 (6 bases). Germline CDR1 is SNHLY and CDR2 is FYNNEI. The CDR3 sequence is 14 residues long. Trimming left V 4 bases short and J 4 bases short, with 13 bases between. Here the CDR3 reads CASSVIPGGETQYF. CDR3 bases: TGTGCCAGCAGTGTTATACCCGGGGGAGAGACCCAGTACTTC.

V is TRBV9 and J is TRBJ2-7, with D hard to call. V gave up 0 bases and J gave up 2 bases, with 6 bases separating them. The CDR3 has 13 amino acids. CDR1 is SGDLS, CDR2 YYNGEE, per germline. The CDR3 DNA reads as TGTGCCAGCAGCGTAGGTCCCACCTACGAGCAGTACTTC. Its protein product is CASSVGPTYEQYF.

V usage is TRBV30 and J usage is TRBJ1-6; D not resolved. This CDR3 spans 14 amino acids. The germline V gene encodes CDR1 GTSNPN and CDR2 SVGIG (reference sequence). Deletions cut 3 bases from V and 2 bases from J, with 8 bases between. CDR3 amino acids: CAWRPPAYNSPLHF. CDR3 bases: TGTGCCTGGAGGCCTCCGGCCTATAATTCACCCCTCCACTTT.

This chain uses TRBV5-1 with TRBJ2-5; TRBD2 matches at 11 bases. V lost 7 bases, J lost 1 base, and 3 bases stayed unmatched. There are 14 residues in the CDR3. CDR1 is SGHRS, CDR2 YFSETQ, per germline. CDR3 DNA: TGCGCCAGCGCTAGCGGGGGGACCCAAGAGACCCAGTACTTC. Encoded protein: CASASGGTQETQYF.

This chain joins TRBV2 and TRBJ1-5; 8 nucleotides line up with TRBD1. Germline V gene data show CDR1 as SNHLY and CDR2 as FYNNEI. The CDR3 is 14 residues long. The V gene end was trimmed by 5 bases and the J gene end by 4 bases; junction bases not matched to a gene: 4. This CDR3 reads CASSLGQGNQPQHF. The DNA for the CDR3 is TGTGCCAGCAGTTTAGGACAGGGTAATCAGCCCCAGCATTTT. The entire variable domain, with the rest obtained from reference TRBV2 and TRBJ1-5, is as follows: EPEVTQTPSHQVTQMGQEVILRCVPISNHLYFYWYRQILGQKVEFLVSFYNNEISEKSEIFDDQFSVERPDGSNFTLKIRSTKLEDSAMYFCASSLGQGNQPQHFGDGTRLSIL.

The chain combines TRBV19 with TRBJ1-1; D may be TRBD1 (5 bases). The CDR3 runs to 13 residues. CDR1 and CDR2 from the germline V gene are LNHDA and SQIVND (reference sequence). Between the trimmed V and J ends, which lost 5 bases and 1 base, there was a span of 8 bases. Here the CDR3 DNA reads TGTGCCAGTAGTCTGACAGCGAACACTGAAGCTTTCTTT. This gives the protein CASSLTANTEAFF.

This clone was seen only once. The CDR3 region is CAWSVGGNNEQFF. DNA for the CDR3: TGTGCCTGGAGTGTAGGGGGTAACAATGAGCAGTTCTTC. The rearrangement uses TRBV30 and TRBJ2-1, with a weak D call TRBD1 (6 bases). Germline V gene sequence: CDR1 GTSNPN, CDR2 SVGIG (reference sequence). Trimming removed 0 bases from V and 5 bases from J, with 8 bases in between. The CDR3 spans 13 residues.

V and J are TRBV5-1 and TRBJ2-5, with 9 nucleotides matching TRBD2. The junction had 8 bases not matched to a gene; V was cut back by 6 bases and J by 5 bases. This CDR3 is built from 14 residues. The germline V gene encodes CDR1 SGHRS and CDR2 YFSETQ. The CDR3 sequence is CASTLRGGPETQYF. CDR3 DNA sequence: TGCGCCAGCACTTTGCGGGGGGGCCCGGAGACCCAGTACTTC.

The chain uses TRBV10-3 and TRBJ1-3; possibly TRBD1 for D (6 bases). Trimming stripped 4 bases from V and 3 bases from J, with 7 bases between. Germline loops: CDR1 ENHRY, CDR2 SYGVKD. The CDR3 contains 13 residues. This CDR3 reads CAISGGGGNTIYF. The DNA for the CDR3 is TGTGCCATCAGTGGAGGGGGTGGAAACACCATATATTTT.

The genes are TRBV4-2 and TRBJ1-4; D is ambiguous. V lost 1 base to trimming and J lost 3 bases, with 9 bases between them. CDR3 length: 15 amino acids. Germline V gene data show CDR1 as LGHNA and CDR2 as YNFKEQ. In DNA form, the CDR3 reads TGTGCCAGCAGCCAAGTTCGCGATGCTAATGAAAAACTGTTTTTT. This gives the protein CASSQVRDANEKLFF.

This chain joins TRBV14 and TRBJ1-2; no firm D call. Germline CDR1 SGHDN, CDR2 FVKESK. The CDR3 has 15 residues. Trimming left V 0 bases short and J 3 bases short, with 11 bases between. CDR3 in amino acids: CASSQEERIDYGYTF. For the CDR3, the DNA is TGTGCCAGCAGCCAAGAAGAGCGGATAGACTATGGCTACACCTTC.

The chain carries TRBV30 and TRBJ1-1; TRBD1 is a possible D gene (5 bases). The ends were cut back, 1 base at V and 4 bases at J, with 13 bases in the middle. Germline V CDR1 and CDR2: GTSNPN, SVGIG (reference sequence). CDR3 size: 14 residues. CDR3 nucleotide sequence: TGTGCCTGGAGTGGCTACAGGTGGGGCACTGAAGCTTTCTTT. It specifies CAWSGYRWGTEAFF. Filled out from reference TRBV30 and TRBJ1-1, the complete variable domain reads SQTIHQWPATLVQPVGSPLSLECTVEGTSNPNLYWYRQAAGRGLQLLFYSVGIGQISSEVPQNLSASRPQDRQFILSSKKLLLSDSGFYLCAWSGYRWGTEAFFGQGTRLTVV.

This rearrangement joins TRBV5-1 to TRBJ1-2; D not resolved. The CDR3 totals 15 residues. Trimming shortened V by 3 bases and J by 0 bases, and 12 bases separated the two germline ends. The V gene's germline CDR1 is SGHRS and CDR2 YFSETQ. CDR3 sequence reads: CASSWSLQPNYGYTF. For the CDR3, the DNA is TGCGCCAGCAGCTGGAGCTTACAACCTAACTATGGCTACACCTTC.

The V gene is TRBV5-5, the J gene TRBJ1-5; the D is unclear. Trimming pared 0 bases from V and 6 bases from J, leaving 13 bases between. The CDR3 is 15 residues long. Germline loops: CDR1 SGHKS, CDR2 YYEKEE (reference sequence). CDR3 loop: CASSLDPHAGQPQHF. CDR3 nucleotide sequence: TGTGCCAGCAGCTTGGACCCACACGCGGGTCAGCCCCAGCATTTT.

This clone was counted only a few times. The J gene is TRBJ2-5, the V gene TRBV7-2, with 10 bases matching TRBD2. Germline CDR1 SGHTA, CDR2 FQGNSA. The CDR3 covers 19 residues. J gave up 5 bases and V 1 base, and 16 bases lay outside the gene matches. CDR3 nucleotide sequence: TGTGCCAGCAGCTTAGAGATCTTACGAGCGGGGGGGGCGAAGGAGACCCAGTACTTC. It translates to CASSLEILRAGGAKETQYF.

This chain uses TRBV28 with TRBJ1-1; 10 nucleotides line up with TRBD1. V lost 8 bases and J lost 4; bases outside the gene matches: 10. CDR1 and CDR2 from the germline V gene are MDHEN and SYDVKM. The CDR3 runs to 15 residues. The DNA of the CDR3 is TGTGCCAGCGCAATTGACAGGGGGCGGGGCACTGAAGCTTTCTTT. Translated: CASAIDRGRGTEAFF.

CDR3 DNA: TGTGCCAGCAGTAACCCAGGGGGCAGTGGGGGCGAGCAGTACTTC. This gives the protein CASSNPGGSGGEQYF. The J gene is TRBJ2-7, the V gene TRBV27, with 8 bases aligning to TRBD1. CDR1 MNHEY and CDR2 SMNVEV come from the germline V gene (reference sequence). V shed 5 bases and J 6 bases; nucleotides not matched to a gene: 12. The CDR3 length is 15 residues.

The genes are TRBV27 and TRBJ2-4, with D unresolved. V dropped 5 bases and J dropped 0 bases, with 11 bases sitting between them. Germline CDR1 reads MNHEY; CDR2 reads SMNVEV (reference sequence). CDR3 size: 15 residues. CDR3 DNA: TGTGCCAGCAGTCCGATTACAGTAGCCAAAAACATTCAGTACTTC. The encoded protein is CASSPITVAKNIQYF.

Only a few counts were recorded for this clone. The CDR3 DNA is TGTGCCAGTAGGAGGACAGGGCCTAATGAAAAACTGTTTTTT. Translation gives CASRRTGPNEKLFF. The J gene is TRBJ1-4, the V gene TRBV19; 8 bases agree with TRBD1. Losses at the gene ends were 6 bases for V and 3 bases for J; bases not matched to a gene: 3. In germline, CDR1 is LNHDA, CDR2 SQIVND (reference sequence). This CDR3 is 14 amino acids long.

This clone is a singleton in its sample. The rearrangement links TRBV19 to TRBJ1-6; possible D gene TRBD1, 6 bases. Per the germline V gene, CDR1 is LNHDA and CDR2 is SQIVND (reference sequence). The CDR3 has 15 amino acids. Trimming pared 5 bases from V and 7 bases from J, leaving 15 bases between. The CDR3 loop reads CASSVYRDKNSPLHF. CDR3 nucleotides: TGTGCCAGTAGTGTTTACCGGGACAAGAATTCACCCCTCCACTTT.

This clone was picked up a small number of times. The J gene is TRBJ1-6, the V gene TRBV4-1, with D unclear. V was clipped by 4 bases and J by 10 bases, with 14 bases between them. In germline, CDR1 is MGHRA, CDR2 YSYEKL. This CDR3 is built from 14 residues. The CDR3 bases are TGCGCCAGCAGCCCGGGGAGGGAACACTCACCCCTCCACTTT. Amino acids: CASSPGREHSPLHF.

J is TRBJ1-4 and V is TRBV28; weak D call: TRBD1 (6 bases). With 5 bases removed from V and 8 bases from J, the gap between germline ends came to 12 bases. Germline V gives CDR1 MDHEN, CDR2 SYDVKM. The CDR3 has 13 amino acids. CDR3 nucleotide sequence: TGTGCCAGCAGTCCCTCCGGGACAGAAAAACTGTTTTTT. This gives the protein CASSPSGTEKLFF.

V and J are TRBV6-5 and TRBJ1-1, with TRBD1 as a possible D gene (6 bases). CDR1 is MNHEY, CDR2 SVGAGI, per germline. The ends were cut back, 6 bases at V and 7 bases at J, with 12 bases in the middle. The CDR3 extends over 12 amino acids. The CDR3 loop reads CASSSGGLEAFF. Here the CDR3 DNA reads TGTGCCAGCAGCTCCGGGGGGCTTGAAGCTTTCTTT.

In its sample, this clone was seen many times. This rearrangement joins TRBV7-6 to TRBJ2-7, with 8 bases fitting TRBD2. CDR3 size: 15 residues. The V and J ends lost 1 base and 0 bases, in that order; junction bases with no gene match: 2. The germline CDR1 and CDR2 sequences are SGHVS and FNYEAQ. CDR3 nucleotide sequence: TGTGCCAGCAGCTTAGACGCGGGGGGCTCCTACGAGCAGTACTTC. It codes for CASSLDAGGSYEQYF.

The chain joins TRBV14 to TRBJ1-1; TRBD1 matches at 9 bases. The junction had 14 bases not matched to a gene; V was cut back by 6 bases and J by 0 bases. The length of the CDR3 is 18 residues. The germline V gene encodes CDR1 SGHDN and CDR2 FVKESK. The CDR3 loop is CASSQPGTGTTMNTEAFF. The CDR3 region has the DNA TGTGCCAGCAGTCAACCCGGGACAGGGACAACCATGAACACTGAAGCTTTCTTT.

V is TRBV15 and J is TRBJ2-2; D is possibly TRBD1 (6 bases). Per the germline V gene, CDR1 is LNHNV and CDR2 is YYDKDF (reference sequence). The V gene lost 7 bases and the J gene lost 7 bases, with 13 bases spanning the gap. The CDR3 consists of 13 residues. In DNA form, the CDR3 reads TGTGCCACCAACCCCACAGGGATCGGGGAGCTGTTTTTT. Its protein product is CATNPTGIGELFF.